Listed here are 25 T cell receptor beta chains from one sample, sequenced in a study of beta chain features in type 1 diabetes. Sequenced material consisted of expressed TCRB transcripts (all of the isolated RNA was reverse transcribed). Sequencing used immunoSEQ multiplex PCR; TCRdb keeps in-frame clones, though not all of them. The repertoire holds a few hundred thousand clones, with under 13% as singletons. The sequenced sample consisted of central memory CD4+ T cells from blood. These receptor sequences come from a man aged 18 to 30 in good health.

The gene calls are TRBV30 and TRBJ1-3; D is unclear. The ends were cut back, 0 bases at V and 2 bases at J, with 8 bases in the middle. The CDR3 contains 14 residues. The V gene's germline CDR1 is GTSNPN and CDR2 SVGIG (reference sequence). The CDR3 bases are TGTGCCTGGAGTGTGAGCCGAACTGGAAACACCATATATTTT. Residues: CAWSVSRTGNTIYF.

V gene TRBV7-3 combines with J gene TRBJ2-1; D is unresolved. Germline V gene lookup returns CDR1 SGHTA and CDR2 FQGTGA. Trimming took off 5 bases at V and 10 bases at J, with 18 bases between the two ends. This CDR3 contains 14 residues. CDR3 amino acids: CASSPRFVAGEQFF. In DNA, the CDR3 is TGTGCCAGCAGCCCCCGTTTCGTTGCAGGCGAGCAGTTCTTC. The full variable domain, completed using reference TRBV7-3 and TRBJ2-1, is GAGVSQTPSNKVTEKGKYVELRCDPISGHTALYWYRQSLGQGPEFLIYFQGTGAADDSGLPNDRFFAVRPEGSVSTLKIQRTERGDSAVYLCASSPRFVAGEQFFGPGTRLTVL.

This clone was seen at least ten times. V and J are TRBV15 and TRBJ2-3; no firm D call. The CDR3 is 13 residues long. The V end lost 0 bases, the J end lost 6 bases, and 7 bases lay between the germline ends. Germline CDR1 LNHNV, CDR2 YYDKDF (reference sequence). CDR3 sequence: CATSRDPPDTQYF. The DNA of the CDR3 is TGTGCCACCAGCAGAGATCCCCCCGATACGCAGTATTTT.

The CDR3 spells CASSVAWQGETQYF. The CDR3 DNA reads as TGTGCCAGCAGCGTAGCTTGGCAGGGGGAGACCCAGTACTTC. The V call is TRBV9, the J call TRBJ2-5; the D gene is possibly TRBD1 (6 bases). The CDR3 totals 14 residues. With 0 bases removed from V and 5 bases from J, the gap between germline ends came to 11 bases. Germline V gives CDR1 SGDLS, CDR2 YYNGEE.

This clone was seen a handful of times. The rearrangement links TRBV18 to TRBJ2-7; TRBD2 matches at 9 bases. V lost 3 bases and J lost 4; bases outside the gene matches: 7. Germline values: CDR1 KGHSH, CDR2 LQKENI. The CDR3 is 15 residues long. The CDR3 DNA sequence: TGTGCCAGCTCACCCCTAGCGGGACCCAATTACGAGCAGTACTTC. It codes for CASSPLAGPNYEQYF.

The sample holds a few counts of this clone. A much larger clone lies one base from this, so it may be a read error. The chain carries TRBV19 and TRBJ1-1; D uncertain. The germline gives CDR1 LNHDA, CDR2 SQIVND (reference sequence). The CDR3 has 16 residues. The CDR3 region is CDSSIDGRRGGTEAFF. The CDR3 nucleotides read TGTGACAGTAGTATAGATGGACGGCGGGGAGGCACTGAAGCTTTCTTT.

The table lists this clone with a few counts. The chain joins TRBV7-9 to TRBJ2-3; 7 bases fit TRBD2. The CDR3 length is 14 residues. Germline CDR1 SEHNR, CDR2 FQNEAQ (reference sequence). The V segment lost 4 bases and the J segment 2 bases; nucleotides outside the gene matches: 3. CDR3 coding DNA: TGTGCCAGCAGCTCTAGCGGAAACACAGATACGCAGTATTTT. This translates into CASSSSGNTDTQYF.

This CDR3 is CAWSGVGGWETQYF. The CDR3 DNA reads TGTGCCTGGAGTGGCGTTGGGGGATGGGAGACCCAGTACTTC. The chain links TRBV30 to TRBJ2-5; D tentatively fits TRBD1 or TRBD2 (5 bases each). CDR1 and CDR2 (germline): GTSNPN, SVGIG (reference sequence). V was trimmed by 1 base and J by 5 bases, leaving 14 bases between them. The CDR3 runs 14 residues.

In its sample, this clone was seen a few times. The gene calls are TRBV27 and TRBJ1-5, with TRBD1 matching 9 bases. V shed 3 bases, J shed 5 bases, and the junction held 8 bases outside the gene matches. This CDR3 region has 16 residues. Per the germline V gene, CDR1 is MNHEY and CDR2 is SMNVEV (reference sequence). CDR3 residues: CASSFDPRQGDQPQHF. In DNA, the CDR3 is TGTGCCAGCAGTTTCGACCCGCGACAGGGGGATCAGCCCCAGCATTTT.

This clone was seen more than once but under ten times. The CDR3 coding sequence is TGTGCCAGCAGTCGACTAGCGTCCACAGATACGCAGTATTTT. It is translated as CASSRLASTDTQYF. The rearrangement joins TRBV6-1 to TRBJ2-3; 8 bases fit TRBD2. Germline V gene lookup returns CDR1 MNHNS and CDR2 SASEGT. Trimming took 5 bases from V and 2 from J; bases not matched to a gene: 3. The CDR3 extends over 14 amino acids.

V gene TRBV28 combines with J gene TRBJ2-1; a possible D gene is TRBD2 (5 bases). This CDR3 is built from 15 residues. The germline CDR1 and CDR2 sequences are MDHEN and SYDVKM. V was trimmed by 2 bases and J by 7 bases, leaving 15 bases between them. This chain's CDR3 is CASSLRSSLENEQFF. In DNA, the CDR3 is TGTGCCAGCAGTTTAAGGTCTAGCTTGGAGAATGAGCAGTTCTTC.

CDR3 nucleotide sequence: TGTGCCAGCAGCTCGACGGACAGGGGGTACCAAGAGACCCAGTACTTC. It translates to CASSSTDRGYQETQYF. The chain combines TRBV11-2 with TRBJ2-5; the match to TRBD1 covers 10 bases. Germline V CDR1 and CDR2: SGHAT, FQNNGV. The CDR3 loop spans 16 amino acids. Trimming removed 4 bases from V and 0 bases from J; junction bases left unmatched: 5. The complete variable domain, with remaining parts taken from reference TRBV11-2 and TRBJ2-5, reads EAGVAQSPRYKIIEKRQSVAFWCNPISGHATLYWYQQILGQGPKLLIQFQNNGVVDDSQLPKDRFSAERLKGVDSTLKIQPAKLEDSAVYLCASSSTDRGYQETQYFGPGTRLLVL.

The chain employs TRBV4-2 and TRBJ2-5; D may be TRBD2 (6 bases). Germline CDR1 LGHNA, CDR2 YNFKEQ. This CDR3 is 14 amino acids long. V dropped 0 bases and J dropped 5 bases, with 10 bases sitting between them. CDR3 coding DNA: TGTGCCAGCAGCCAAGAAACGGCGGGGGAGACCCAGTACTTC. This encodes CASSQETAGETQYF.

The V and J genes are TRBV14 and TRBJ2-2; 7 bases line up with TRBD1. Trimming at V came to 2 bases and at J to 6 bases, leaving 9 bases not matched to a gene. The germline CDR1 and CDR2 sequences are SGHDN and FVKESK. There are 16 residues in the CDR3. CDR3 region: CASSQLLRQGAGELFF. The CDR3 DNA reads TGTGCCAGCAGCCAACTACTGCGACAGGGTGCCGGGGAGCTGTTTTTT.

The genes are TRBV5-1 and TRBJ2-7; TRBD1 is a possible D gene (7 bases). The ends were cut back, 4 bases at V and 4 bases at J, with 15 bases in the middle. This CDR3 is 14 amino acids long. In germline, CDR1 is SGHRS, CDR2 YFSETQ. In DNA, the CDR3 is TGCGCCAGCAGCCATCAGGGGGAGGTTTACGAGCAGTACTTC. Its protein is CASSHQGEVYEQYF.

This clone was seen only a few times. J is TRBJ2-6 and V is TRBV7-2; D remains ambiguous. Trimming left V 2 bases short and J 2 bases short, with 10 bases between. Germline V lookup: CDR1 SGHTA, CDR2 FQGNSA. The CDR3 runs 16 residues. CDR3 DNA sequence: TGTGCCAGCAGCTTACCTGGTACGACTGGGGCCAACGTCCTGACTTTC. This translates into CASSLPGTTGANVLTF.

This clone was observed a few times. The chain employs TRBV27 and TRBJ1-4; tentatively, D is TRBD1 (5 bases). V was pared by 0 bases and J by 5 bases, with 16 bases between. CDR1 is MNHEY, CDR2 SMNVEV, per germline (reference sequence). The CDR3 extends over 17 amino acids. DNA for the CDR3: TGTGCCAGCAGTTTATCCGGGGGTTATCGGGGAAATGAAAAACTGTTTTTT. Translating gives CASSLSGGYRGNEKLFF.

Only one count was recorded for this clone. J is TRBJ1-4 and V is TRBV6-5, with 7 bases matching TRBD1. Germline V gives CDR1 MNHEY, CDR2 SVGAGI. V trimming: 5 bases; J trimming: 8 bases; junction bases outside the gene matches: 5. The CDR3 length is 13 residues. For the CDR3, the DNA is TGTGCCAGCAGTGTCACAGGGGACGAAAAACTGTTTTTT. Translated, it gives CASSVTGDEKLFF.

This clone was observed at least ten times. The V gene is TRBV7-8, the J gene TRBJ2-6; D remains unclear. The CDR3 is 14 residues long. V was trimmed by 7 bases and J by 0 bases, leaving 7 bases between them. Germline CDR1 is SGHVS and CDR2 is FQNEAQ. The CDR3, as DNA: TGTGCCAGCACCTCCCCCTCTGGGGCCAACGTCCTGACTTTC. Protein: CASTSPSGANVLTF.

This chain links TRBV29-1 with TRBJ2-5, with 7 positions matching TRBD2. This CDR3 is built from 12 residues. Losses at the gene ends were 6 bases for V and 2 bases for J; bases not matched to a gene: 3. Per germline, CDR1 SQVTM and CDR2 ANQGSEA. DNA of the CDR3: TGCAGCGTCACTAGCGAACAAGAGACCCAGTACTTC. As protein: CSVTSEQETQYF.

This clone was detected a few times. V usage is TRBV9 and J usage is TRBJ2-7, with D maybe TRBD1 (5 bases). The CDR3 runs to 13 residues. Trimming pared 2 bases from V and 4 bases from J, leaving 10 bases between. Germline V gene sequence: CDR1 SGDLS, CDR2 YYNGEE. The CDR3 region has the DNA TGTGCCAGCAGCGTCGACAGTTGGTACGAGCAGTACTTC. It specifies CASSVDSWYEQYF.

This clone has only a few counts. The chain carries TRBV28 and TRBJ2-7; 7 bases align to TRBD1. In germline, CDR1 is MDHEN, CDR2 SYDVKM. The CDR3 is 13 residues long. V dropped 5 bases and J dropped 5; count of bases not matched to a gene: 6. The chain's CDR3 is CASSEETGNEQYF. DNA for the CDR3: TGTGCCAGCAGTGAAGAGACAGGGAACGAGCAGTACTTC.

The rearrangement uses TRBV18 and TRBJ1-4; D gene ambiguous. Per germline, CDR1 KGHSH and CDR2 LQKENI. Deletions cut 3 bases from V and 0 bases from J, with 8 bases between. The CDR3 has 15 residues. This chain's CDR3 is CASSPYGATNEKLFF. The CDR3 coding sequence is TGTGCCAGCTCACCTTACGGTGCAACTAATGAAAAACTGTTTTTT.

The chain is built from TRBV7-3 and TRBJ2-1; D remains ambiguous. The CDR3 sequence is 11 residues long. Trimming left V 8 bases short and J 9 bases short, with 11 bases between. CDR1 is SGHTA and CDR2 is FQGTGA in the germline V gene. The CDR3 here is CASGRGSEQFF. The CDR3 nucleotides read TGTGCCAGCGGTCGAGGCAGTGAGCAGTTCTTC. The full variable domain, rest sourced from reference TRBV7-3 and TRBJ2-1, is GAGVSQTPSNKVTEKGKYVELRCDPISGHTALYWYRQSLGQGPEFLIYFQGTGAADDSGLPNDRFFAVRPEGSVSTLKIQRTERGDSAVYLCASGRGSEQFFGPGTRLTVL.

This clone was seen a few times. The J gene is TRBJ2-5, the V gene TRBV5-1; the D gene is possibly TRBD2 (6 bases). The V end was cut by 1 base, the J end by 5 bases, with 12 bases between. The V gene's germline CDR1 is SGHRS and CDR2 YFSETQ. This CDR3 region has 14 residues. CDR3 loop: CASSLTSGGETQYF. The CDR3 nucleotides are TGCGCCAGCAGCTTGACCAGCGGAGGGGAGACCCAGTACTTC. The variable domain in full, completed from reference TRBV5-1 and TRBJ2-5, reads KAGVTQTPRYLIKTRGQQVTLSCSPISGHRSVSWYQQTPGQGLQFLFEYFSETQRNKGNFPGRFSGRQFSNSRSEMNVSTLELGDSALYLCASSLTSGGETQYFGPGTRLLVL.